This T cell receptor (beta chain) was sequenced for a study of T-cell reconstitution after alpha-beta-depleted transplantation in children. In this sample, this clonotype turned up a few times. Unique molecular identifiers were incorporated into the prepared TCRbeta library. Each CDR3 protein gets one entry after TCRdb re-called the PCR reads with MiXCR. The table shows hundreds of thousands of distinct CDR3 sequences, with over 10% occurring only once. Sample: PBMCs, mostly from graft donor cells, taken 360 days after TCRalphabeta/CD19-depleted stem cell transplant. This TCR came from a male patient younger than 18 who had a stem cell transplant for acute myeloid leukemia, so the T cells may come from the graft donor.

Here the CDR3 DNA reads TGTGCCAGCAGCCCAGATTTCTTAAGCGGGAGGAACTACAATGAGCAGTTCTTC. Encoded protein: CASSPDFLSGRNYNEQFF. The rearrangement joins TRBV11-2 to TRBJ2-1, with 9 bases that match TRBD2. V lost 5 bases, J lost 3 bases, and 14 bases stayed unmatched. The V gene's germline CDR1 is SGHAT and CDR2 FQNNGV. The CDR3 totals 18 residues.